Listed here is a single T cell receptor (beta chain). Its antigen is currently unknown. This record belongs to a study of T cell responses to AZD1222 COVID-19 vaccine. Overall study findings and caveats: Repertoires were obtained only post-peak T cell response.

This CDR3 has 14 residues. CDR1 is SGDLS, CDR2 YYNGEE, per germline. Trimming cost V 1 base and J 4 bases, with 9 bases left between them. Sequenced by immunoSEQ multiplex PCR; TCRdb stores in-frame clones only, minus some. The table has about 84,000 clones, 87% seen once. The sample here was peripheral blood, taken on day 0 of AZD1222 vaccination. This TCR was recovered from an adult in good health. This chain uses TRBV9 with TRBJ2-1; D remains ambiguous. The CDR3 region has the DNA TGTGCCAGCAGCGTATCCGGAACGTACAATGAGCAGTTCTTC. The encoded protein is CASSVSGTYNEQFF.